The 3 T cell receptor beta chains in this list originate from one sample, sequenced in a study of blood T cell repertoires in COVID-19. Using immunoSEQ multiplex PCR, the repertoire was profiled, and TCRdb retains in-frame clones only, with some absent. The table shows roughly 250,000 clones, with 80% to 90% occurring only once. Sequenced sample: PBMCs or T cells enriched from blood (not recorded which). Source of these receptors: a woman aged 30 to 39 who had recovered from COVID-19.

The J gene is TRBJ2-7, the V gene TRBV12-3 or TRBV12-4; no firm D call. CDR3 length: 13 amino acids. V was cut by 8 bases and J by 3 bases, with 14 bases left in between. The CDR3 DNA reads TGTGCCAGCGGCTTGGTCTTATACTACGAGCAGTACTTC. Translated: CASGLVLYYEQYF.

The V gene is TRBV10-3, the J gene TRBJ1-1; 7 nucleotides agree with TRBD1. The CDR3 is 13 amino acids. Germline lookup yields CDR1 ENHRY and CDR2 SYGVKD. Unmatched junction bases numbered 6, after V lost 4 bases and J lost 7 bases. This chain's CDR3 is CAISGGQPVEAFF. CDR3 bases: TGTGCCATCAGTGGGGGACAGCCGGTTGAAGCTTTCTTT.

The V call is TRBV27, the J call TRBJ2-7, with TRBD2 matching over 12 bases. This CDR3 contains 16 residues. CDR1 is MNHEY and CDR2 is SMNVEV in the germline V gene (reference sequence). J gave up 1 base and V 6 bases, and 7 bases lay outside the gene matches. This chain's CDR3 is CASSLRGLAGSYEQYF. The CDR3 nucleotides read TGTGCCAGCAGCCTAAGAGGACTAGCGGGATCCTACGAGCAGTACTTC.